A selection of T cell receptor beta chains follows, all from one sample in a study of blood T cell repertoires in COVID-19. Sequencing used immunoSEQ multiplex PCR; TCRdb keeps in-frame clones, though not all of them. This table has 140,000 or so clones, around three quarters appearing once. The specimen was peripheral blood. The receptors were sampled from a man aged 55 to 69 with acute or convalescent COVID-19. The CDR3 runs from the conserved cysteine through the conserved F or W. D genes are given only for firm matches. The listing skips clone size in some rows; elsewhere it reads once, few, many or a size class.

d_call: .; clone_size: .; v_call: TRBV2; j_call: TRBJ1-1; cdr3_aa: CASTLQGTNTEAFF; cdr3_nt: TGTGCCAGCACCTTGCAGGGAACGAACACTGAAGCTTTCTTT
d_call: TRBD1; clone_size: once; v_call: TRBV9; j_call: TRBJ2-5; cdr3_aa: CASSVGDREYQETQYF; cdr3_nt: TGTGCCAGCAGCGTAGGGGACAGGGAGTACCAAGAGACCCAGTACTTC
d_call: TRBD1; clone_size: .; v_call: TRBV23-1; j_call: TRBJ2-5; cdr3_aa: CASDPGQRQVETQYF; cdr3_nt: TGCGCCAGCGACCCGGGACAGAGGCAAGTAGAGACCCAGTACTTC
d_call: TRBD1; clone_size: .; v_call: TRBV30; j_call: TRBJ2-7; cdr3_aa: CAWSGYRGSFTYEQYF; cdr3_nt: TGTGCCTGGAGTGGATACAGGGGGTCCTTTACCTACGAGCAGTACTTC
d_call: TRBD2; clone_size: .; v_call: TRBV20-1; j_call: TRBJ2-7; cdr3_aa: CSASGREAYEQYF; cdr3_nt: TGCAGTGCTAGTGGGCGGGAGGCGTACGAGCAGTACTTC
d_call: .; clone_size: .; v_call: TRBV6-5; j_call: TRBJ1-2; cdr3_aa: CASNPREGGYTF; cdr3_nt: TGTGCCAGCAACCCCCGGGAGGGGGGCTACACCTTC
d_call: .; clone_size: many; v_call: TRBV2; j_call: TRBJ2-7; cdr3_aa: CASKSRDGSNDEQYF; cdr3_nt: TGTGCCAGCAAATCTCGTGACGGGAGTAACGACGAGCAGTACTTC
d_call: TRBD2; clone_size: .; v_call: TRBV3-1/TRBV3-2; j_call: TRBJ2-7; cdr3_aa: CASSQFGGVRGEQYF; cdr3_nt: TGTGCCAGCAGCCAATTTGGGGGGGTCCGTGGGGAGCAGTACTTC
d_call: TRBD1; clone_size: .; v_call: TRBV6-5; j_call: TRBJ1-1; cdr3_aa: CASSYSGQANTEAFF; cdr3_nt: TGTGCCAGCAGTTACTCAGGACAGGCGAACACTGAAGCTTTCTTT
d_call: TRBD1; clone_size: .; v_call: TRBV10-1; j_call: TRBJ2-5; cdr3_aa: CASSPGTGGEETQYF; cdr3_nt: TGCGCCAGCAGCCCCGGGACAGGGGGGGAAGAGACCCAGTACTTC
d_call: TRBD2; clone_size: .; v_call: TRBV13; j_call: TRBJ2-1; cdr3_aa: CASSLAVGGSGFYNEQFF; cdr3_nt: TGTGCCAGCAGCTTAGCCGTGGGGGGTAGCGGGTTTTACAATGAGCAGTTCTTC
d_call: TRBD1; clone_size: .; v_call: TRBV11-2; j_call: TRBJ2-3; cdr3_aa: CASSFGQGGTDTQYF; cdr3_nt: TGTGCCAGCAGCTTTGGACAGGGGGGCACAGATACGCAGTATTTT